The 21 T cell receptor beta chains below come from one sample, sequenced in a study of a mutant IDH1 vaccine in newly diagnosed glioma (dated by TCRdb to the early 2020s). The method was the immunoSEQ multiplex PCR assay. Entries here come from immuneACCESS through TCRdb and include only in-frame sequences with V and J called. Some clones fail to appear in such tables; in the studies checked, an unresolved V gene covers under half of the shortfall, and the cause of the remainder is unknown. The sample includes roughly 54,000 clones, with approximately 82% observed a single time. About 3.7% of the sample belongs to the ten largest clones. These receptors are not linked to any known antigen. The time point label, read with the paper, signifies: week 5, during vaccination. Each vaccine dose, consisting of 300 ug of a 20-mer mutant IDH1 peptide in Montanide, was administered subcutaneously with topical imiquimod.

Sequenced material: PBMCs, taken from a glioma patient whose treatment included an IDH1 peptide vaccine. These receptors originate from a man aged 25 to 40 with glioma.

J is TRBJ1-2 and V is TRBV12-5, with 8 bases fitting TRBD1. The V segment lost 6 bases and the J segment 3 bases; nucleotides outside the gene matches: 6. The CDR3 has 14 amino acids. Germline assignment: CDR1 LGHNT and CDR2 FRNRAP. Here the CDR3 reads CASGPGTGDYGYTF. The CDR3 nucleotides are TGTGCTAGTGGACCGGGGACAGGAGACTATGGCTACACCTTC.

The rearrangement joins TRBV27 to TRBJ1-2, with TRBD1 matching over 9 bases. Germline CDR1 is MNHEY and CDR2 is SMNVEV (reference sequence). After removal of 5 bases from V and 2 bases from J, the junction contained 3 bases not matched to a gene. The CDR3 extends over 14 amino acids. The CDR3 DNA reads TGTGCCAGCAGTACCGGGACAGGGAACTATGGCTACACCTTC. It codes for CASSTGTGNYGYTF.

This clone appeared a single time. V is TRBV4-1 and J is TRBJ2-7; D may be TRBD1 (6 bases). The germline gives CDR1 MGHRA, CDR2 YSYEKL. The V and J ends lost 1 base and 2 bases respectively, with 21 bases between them. The CDR3 is made up of 18 amino acids. This CDR3 is CASSQGALRRGAAYEQYF. DNA of the CDR3: TGCGCCAGCAGCCAAGGAGCCTTGCGCAGGGGCGCAGCCTACGAGCAGTACTTC.

The chain couples TRBV4-2 to TRBJ2-1; D remains unclear. The CDR3 totals 14 residues. Trimming took off 4 bases at V and 4 bases at J, with 11 bases between the two ends. Germline V CDR1 and CDR2: LGHNA, YNFKEQ. The CDR3 DNA reads TGTGCCAGCAGCCCTCAGCATTCGTACAATGAGCAGTTCTTC. Translation gives CASSPQHSYNEQFF.

V usage is TRBV30 and J usage is TRBJ1-2, with no clear D. Trimming shortened V by 2 bases and J by 3 bases, and 13 bases separated the two germline ends. Germline assignment: CDR1 GTSNPN and CDR2 SVGIG (reference sequence). The CDR3 loop spans 14 amino acids. The CDR3 here is CAWSLSRSHYGYTF. Here the CDR3 DNA reads TGTGCCTGGAGTTTGAGCCGCAGTCACTATGGCTACACCTTC.

This chain joins TRBV5-1 and TRBJ1-4; 7 bases map to TRBD1. CDR1 is SGHRS and CDR2 is YFSETQ in the germline V gene. The CDR3 is 15 residues long. Trimming at V came to 2 bases and at J to 6 bases, leaving 7 bases not matched to a gene. The CDR3 protein is CASSFGQAGDEKLFF. The CDR3 DNA sequence: TGCGCCAGCAGCTTCGGACAGGCCGGGGATGAAAAACTGTTTTTT.

The chain joins TRBV5-6 to TRBJ1-2, with D unresolved. CDR1 and CDR2 (germline): SGHDT, YYEEEE. Trimming left V 0 bases short and J 4 bases short, with 10 bases between. The CDR3 is 14 amino acids. CDR3 residues: CASSLERKAYGYTF. DNA for the CDR3: TGTGCCAGCAGCTTGGAACGGAAAGCCTATGGCTACACCTTC.

The chain carries TRBV28 and TRBJ2-7; no firm D call. CDR3 size: 11 residues. Germline CDR1 reads MDHEN; CDR2 reads SYDVKM. V gave up 4 bases and J gave up 12 bases, with 13 bases separating them. The CDR3 here is CASSSTRVRYF. The CDR3 DNA follows: TGTGCCAGCAGTTCCACACGGGTGCGGTACTTC.

The gene calls are TRBV6-5 and TRBJ1-2; D is unclear. V was cut by 4 bases and J by 1 base, with 10 bases left in between. Germline V gene sequence: CDR1 MNHEY, CDR2 SVGAGI. This CDR3 contains 14 residues. CDR3 coding DNA: TGTGCCAGCAGTTCCCGAGGAAGTAACTATGGCTACACCTTC. This codes for CASSSRGSNYGYTF.

The chain carries TRBV7-2 and TRBJ2-7, with TRBD1 matching over 9 bases. CDR3 length equals 15 residues. The V segment lost 4 bases and the J segment 0 bases; nucleotides outside the gene matches: 4. CDR1 and CDR2 from the germline V gene are SGHTA and FQGNSA. The CDR3 coding sequence is TGTGCCAGCAGCTACGACAGGGGGAACTCCTACGAGCAGTACTTC. Protein product: CASSYDRGNSYEQYF. Supplemented by reference TRBV7-2 and TRBJ2-7, the full variable domain reads GAGVSQSPSNKVTEKGKDVELRCDPISGHTALYWYRQSLGQGLEFLIYFQGNSAPDKSGLPSDRFSAERTGGSVSTLTIQRTQQEDSAVYLCASSYDRGNSYEQYFGPGTRLTVT.

CDR3 nucleotide sequence: TGTGCCAGCAGTTACGGCGCGGGGACCGGGGAGCTGTTTTTT. Its protein is CASSYGAGTGELFF. This chain joins TRBV6-5 and TRBJ2-2, with D possibly matching TRBD2 (6 bases). The CDR3 totals 14 residues. The germline V gene has CDR1 MNHEY and CDR2 SVGAGI. V was cut by 2 bases and J by 5 bases, with 9 bases left in between.

This sequence joins TRBV5-1 and TRBJ1-1, with 10 bases aligning to TRBD1. Germline values: CDR1 SGHRS, CDR2 YFSETQ. CDR3 length: 14 residues. V lost 5 bases to trimming and J lost 5 bases; unmatched junction nucleotides: 6. The chain's CDR3 is CASRGTGEFTEAFF. Here the CDR3 DNA reads TGCGCCAGCAGAGGGACAGGGGAATTTACTGAAGCTTTCTTT.

V is TRBV2 and J is TRBJ2-7; D call uncertain. CDR1 and CDR2 from the germline V gene are SNHLY and FYNNEI. The CDR3 consists of 15 residues. V was cut by 4 bases and J by 5 bases, with 18 bases left in between. The CDR3: CASSAYSVTRNEQYF. DNA of the CDR3: TGTGCCAGCAGTGCCTACAGTGTGACTCGAAACGAGCAGTACTTC.

The V gene is TRBV9, the J gene TRBJ1-2; 8 bases are shared with TRBD1. V lost 2 bases, J lost 0 bases, and 3 bases stayed unmatched. Per the germline V gene, CDR1 is SGDLS and CDR2 is YYNGEE. The CDR3 is made up of 15 amino acids. The CDR3 region is CASSVRTGTNYGYTF. CDR3 coding DNA: TGTGCCAGCAGCGTTCGGACAGGGACTAACTATGGCTACACCTTC.

Judged by abundance, this clone is medium-sized (0.01 to 0.1%). The genes are TRBV4-2 and TRBJ1-1; D not certain. The V gene lost 0 bases and the J gene lost 6 bases, with 11 bases spanning the gap. The CDR3 length is 14 residues. The germline CDR1 and CDR2 sequences are LGHNA and YNFKEQ. CDR3 in DNA: TGTGCCAGCAGCCAAGATACGTCTGGGCCTGAAGCTTTCTTT. Its translation is CASSQDTSGPEAFF.

The chain employs TRBV6-6 and TRBJ2-5; D unresolved. CDR3 length: 14 residues. The V gene lost 6 bases and the J gene lost 5 bases, with 16 bases spanning the gap. From germline, CDR1 is MNHNY and CDR2 SVGAGI (reference sequence). The CDR3 region has the DNA TGTGCCAGCAGCCTCGCTCAAACGTGGGAGACCCAGTACTTC. Translated: CASSLAQTWETQYF.

V gene TRBV9 combines with J gene TRBJ1-2; perhaps TRBD1 as D (5 bases). The CDR3 length is 16 residues. Per the germline V gene, CDR1 is SGDLS and CDR2 is YYNGEE. V lost 0 bases and J lost 12, with 24 bases in between. CDR3 in DNA: TGTGCCAGCAGCGTAGCTTCAAGACAGCGAGCGGCGGGCCACACCTTC. Protein sequence: CASSVASRQRAAGHTF.

V usage is TRBV7-9 and J usage is TRBJ1-2; D is ambiguous. Germline V gives CDR1 SEHNR, CDR2 FQNEAQ (reference sequence). V lost 0 bases and J lost 2, with 4 bases in between. This CDR3 is 13 amino acids long. In DNA, the CDR3 is TGTGCCAGCAGCTTAGCAGAGAACTATGGCTACACCTTC. Residues: CASSLAENYGYTF.

The V gene is TRBV6-5, the J gene TRBJ2-2; the match to TRBD1 covers 7 bases. The CDR3 sequence is 15 residues long. V dropped 4 bases and J dropped 6; count of bases not matched to a gene: 8. CDR1 is MNHEY and CDR2 is SVGAGI in the germline V gene. The CDR3 sequence is CASSSLATGSGELFF. CDR3 sequence (DNA): TGTGCCAGCAGTTCACTCGCGACAGGGTCCGGGGAGCTGTTTTTT.

The count of this clone is one. The chain uses TRBV30 and TRBJ2-1, with D perhaps matching TRBD1 (6 bases). The V end lost 2 bases, the J end lost 4 bases, and 24 bases lay between the germline ends. The CDR3 consists of 18 residues. From germline, CDR1 is GTSNPN and CDR2 SVGIG (reference sequence). The CDR3: CAWSPPSNLGAGYNEQFF. For the CDR3, the DNA is TGTGCCTGGAGTCCACCATCTAATTTGGGGGCGGGTTACAATGAGCAGTTCTTC.

The rearrangement links TRBV19 to TRBJ2-6; D assignment may be TRBD1 or TRBD2 (5 bases each). The germline gives CDR1 LNHDA, CDR2 SQIVND (reference sequence). CDR3 length: 17 amino acids. Trimming left V 2 bases short and J 4 bases short, with 15 bases between. This CDR3 reads CASSIIPGPMGANVLTF. CDR3 coding DNA: TGTGCCAGTAGTATAATTCCGGGACCCATGGGGGCCAACGTCCTGACTTTC.